A single sample gave rise to the 5 T cell receptor beta chains below, sequenced in a study of T cell changes during pregnancy in multiple sclerosis. TCRdb's copy holds only in-frame clones and misses some; the assay was immunoSEQ multiplex PCR. The data show tens of thousands of clones, about nine tenths seen once. The sequencing here drew on CD4+ T cells from peripheral blood mononuclear cells, taken in the second trimester of pregnancy. The receptor set was obtained from a female donor with multiple sclerosis, enrolled in a pregnancy study.

The rearrangement links TRBV18 to TRBJ2-4, with D maybe TRBD2 (6 bases). The V end lost 0 bases, the J end lost 12 bases, and 9 bases lay between the germline ends. CDR1 KGHSH and CDR2 LQKENI come from the germline V gene. The CDR3 extends over 12 amino acids. Here the CDR3 reads CASSPPGSTQYF. The CDR3 DNA is TGTGCCAGCTCACCACCCGGGAGTACTCAGTACTTC.

The chain is built from TRBV27 and TRBJ2-3; 12 bases fit TRBD2. The junction had 17 bases not matched to a gene; V was cut back by 6 bases and J by 10 bases. Per the germline V gene, CDR1 is MNHEY and CDR2 is SMNVEV (reference sequence). CDR3 length equals 17 residues. The CDR3 region has the DNA TGTGCCAGCAGCCGGCCTGGGGCTAGCGGGGGGGCCTTAGCGCAGTATTTT. This encodes CASSRPGASGGALAQYF.

V and J are TRBV18 and TRBJ2-1, with 12 bases lining up with TRBD2. Trimming cost V 0 bases and J 9 bases; bases outside gene matches: 3. Germline lookup yields CDR1 KGHSH and CDR2 LQKENI. The length of the CDR3 is 15 residues. The CDR3: CASSPPLAGGLEQFF. CDR3 in DNA: TGTGCCAGCTCACCACCTCTAGCGGGGGGGCTTGAGCAGTTCTTC.

The CDR3 DNA sequence: TGTGCCAGCAGCTCAAAGACTAGCGGGGGGGTCGGGGCCAACGTCCTGACTTTC. Its protein product is CASSSKTSGGVGANVLTF. The chain has TRBV9 and TRBJ2-6; 14 bases line up with TRBD2. The germline V gene encodes CDR1 SGDLS and CDR2 YYNGEE. This CDR3 region has 18 residues. Unmatched junction bases numbered 7, after V lost 4 bases and J lost 4 bases.

This chain uses TRBV29-1 with TRBJ2-3; 9 bases match TRBD1. Trimming at V came to 4 bases and at J to 2 bases, leaving 4 bases not matched to a gene. Germline V lookup: CDR1 SQVTM, CDR2 ANQGSEA. The CDR3 is 14 residues long. The CDR3 sequence: CSVAGTGITDTQYF. In nucleotides, the CDR3 is TGCAGCGTTGCCGGGACAGGGATCACAGATACGCAGTATTTT.